Given below is one TCR beta chain in context. Its antigen specificity is not known. No quality values exist for individual bases; no much larger clone is one base distant. In Seattle, one collaborating source enrolled patients while the infection was active and tracked those patients longitudinally over the course of disease. Whole blood was collected in K2EDTA tubes by collaborating institutions according to the institutions' own protocols. For TCRbeta analysis, collaborators shipped samples in one of three forms: frozen whole blood, isolated PBMCs, or DNA extracted from either of those sample types. The immunoSEQ Assay, a bias-controlled multiplex PCR, was used to amplify TCRbeta CDR3 regions from genomic DNA. The original pipeline was this. The number of nucleated cells in each sample was estimated by amplification of reference gene primers within the assay. To quantify the absolute abundance of each unique TCRbeta CDR3 rearrangement, sequence reads were collapsed and filtered. Productive Simpson clonality was computed per sample as the square root of Simpson's diversity index over productive rearrangements. TCRdb's version of the immuneACCESS table is confined to in-frame rearrangements and falls short of the full clone set. An unresolved V gene accounts for under half of the shortfall where checked; the remainder is of unknown origin. D and trimming come from the DNA, and the V and J calls and clone size come from that table. Recorded for this sample are 250,000 or so clones; about 93% of them occurred a single time. Around 0.83% of the sample comes from the top ten.

The data derive from a study of blood T cell repertoires in COVID-19 (dated by TCRdb to about 2020). In terms of the full investigation: Samples covering the acute and convalescent phases of COVID-19 were provided by collaborators in the United States, Italy and Spain. The repertoires were made available in a free public database intended to serve as a resource for research on the immune response to SARS-CoV-2. The sample metadata nearly always contained a de-identified subject ID, COVID-19 status, age in years and sex. The prospective study material was composed of cDNA or gDNA derived from T cells, B-cell-depleted T cells, or PBMCs. The samples were drawn from two sources: the first 160 participants of the ongoing ImmuneRACE study, and 1,000 to 1,500 subjects contributed by 6 global collaborators. Where available, HLA class I and class II types were taken from metadata supplied by the sample provider and were not determined by assay-based typing. The dataset comprised deeply sampled blood TCRbeta repertoires from subjects exposed to, actively infected with, or recovered from COVID-19.

The paper as a whole reports these results and caveats: How much clinical and demographic metadata was included differed by source and by participant, and the metadata was provided uncurated.

At the junction V is shortened by 4 bases and J by 4 bases; bases outside the gene matches: 5. CDR1 is given as SQVTM and CDR2 as ANQGSEA, both from the germline V gene. From its cysteine to its phenylalanine, the CDR3 spans 13 amino acids. CDR3 DNA only is kept here, 39 bases in frame from base 1. The sample comprised peripheral blood. The rearranged chain carries TRBV29-1 and TRBJ1-2; 8 junctional bases match TRBD1. The TCR was taken from a man younger than 45 with COVID-19, enrolled during active disease. In nucleotide form, the sequence is TGCAGCGTTGTCGAACAGGGGGGCTATGGCTACACCTTC. The resulting protein is CSVVEQGGYGYTF.